This T cell receptor beta chain comes out of a study of identical twins. This clonotype was recorded many times. TCRdb re-derived calls from the 5' RACE reads in MiXCR, one entry per CDR3 protein. The sample holds some 760,000 distinct CDR3 sequences, 15% to 20% seen once. V was clipped by 0 bases and J by 5 bases, with 8 bases between them. The CDR3 has 14 amino acids. The germline gives CDR1 MNHEY, CDR2 SVGAGI. This sample was shared with a second study, whose subject was T cells expressing NK-cell markers.

What was sequenced was PBMCs. The origin of this receptor is a woman aged 18-29 years in good health. V usage is TRBV6-5 and J usage is TRBJ2-1; D not resolved. The CDR3 nucleotides are TGTGCCAGCAGTTACTCCAGAAACAACAATGAGCAGTTCTTC. Its translation is CASSYSRNNNEQFF.